The 2 T cell receptor beta chains below come from one sample, sequenced in a study of blood T cell repertoires in COVID-19. Assay used: immunoSEQ multiplex PCR; TCRdb lists only in-frame clones, some missing. The sample contains approximately 140,000 clones, around 88% of which appear only once. The sequencing sample was made of peripheral blood. The source of these receptors is a woman in her fifties or sixties with acute or convalescent COVID-19.

V is TRBV2 and J is TRBJ2-5; D is unresolved. The CDR3 has 12 residues. V was trimmed by 7 bases and J by 1 base, leaving 7 bases between them. Germline-derived CDR1 and CDR2 are SNHLY and FYNNEI. The CDR3 bases are TGTGCCAGCACCCTAAGCCAAGAGACCCAGTACTTC. It is translated as CASTLSQETQYF. The full variable domain, its missing parts supplied by reference TRBV2 and TRBJ2-5, is EPEVTQTPSHQVTQMGQEVILRCVPISNHLYFYWYRQILGQKVEFLVSFYNNEISEKSEIFDDQFSVERPDGSNFTLKIRSTKLEDSAMYFCASTLSQETQYFGPGTRLLVL.

The chain couples TRBV7-2 to TRBJ1-5; the D gene is possibly TRBD1 (6 bases). The germline V gene encodes CDR1 SGHTA and CDR2 FQGNSA. The V and J ends lost 2 bases and 0 bases respectively, with 11 bases between them. The CDR3 is 16 amino acids. In DNA, the CDR3 is TGTGCCAGCAGCTTAAAGGGGGTCGATAGCAATCAGCCCCAGCATTTT. It encodes CASSLKGVDSNQPQHF. Drawing the rest from reference TRBV7-2 and TRBJ1-5, the complete variable domain is GAGVSQSPSNKVTEKGKDVELRCDPISGHTALYWYRQSLGQGLEFLIYFQGNSAPDKSGLPSDRFSAERTGGSVSTLTIQRTQQEDSAVYLCASSLKGVDSNQPQHFGDGTRLSIL.